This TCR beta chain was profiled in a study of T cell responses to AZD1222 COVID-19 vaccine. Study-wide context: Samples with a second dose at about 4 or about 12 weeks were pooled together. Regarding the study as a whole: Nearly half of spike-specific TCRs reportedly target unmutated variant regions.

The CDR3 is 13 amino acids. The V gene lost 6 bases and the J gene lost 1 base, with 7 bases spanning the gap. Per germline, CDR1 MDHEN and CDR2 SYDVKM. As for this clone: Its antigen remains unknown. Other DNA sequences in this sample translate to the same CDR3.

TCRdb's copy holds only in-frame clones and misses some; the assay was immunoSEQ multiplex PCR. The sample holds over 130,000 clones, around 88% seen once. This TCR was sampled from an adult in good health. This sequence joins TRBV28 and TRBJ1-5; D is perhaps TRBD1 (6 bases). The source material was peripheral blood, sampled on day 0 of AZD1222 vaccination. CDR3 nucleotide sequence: TGTGCCAGCAGGGGGGCGAGCAATCAGCCCCAGCATTTT. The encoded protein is CASRGASNQPQHF. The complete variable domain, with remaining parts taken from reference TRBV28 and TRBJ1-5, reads DVKVTQSSRYLVKRTGEKVFLECVQDMDHENMFWYRQDPGLGLRLIYFSYDVKMKEKGDIPEGYSVSREKKERFSLILESASTNQTSMYLCASRGASNQPQHFGDGTRLSIL.